This T cell receptor (beta chain) comes out of a study of T-cell reconstitution after alpha-beta-depleted transplantation in children. Study-wide results and caveats: Two months or so post-transplant, alpha-beta T cells reportedly derived from several hundred expanded graft clones. Certain patients had high TCRbeta diversity at day 60, and it came from recipient T cells and thymic progenitors that survived.

Preparation of the TCRbeta library used unique molecular identifiers. In TCRdb, the PCR reads were re-called with MiXCR into one record per CDR3 protein. The profile shows about 980,000 distinct CDR3 sequences, about 30% of them singletons. To note about this clonotype: What it binds is not known.

V lost 4 bases, J lost 5 bases, and 23 bases lay in between. From germline, CDR1 is ENHRY and CDR2 SYGVKD. The CDR3 covers 17 residues. The sequence was obtained from a boy under two years old who had a stem cell transplant for SCID, so the T cells may come from the graft donor. This specimen consisted of PBMCs, mostly from graft donor cells, obtained 360 days after TCRalphabeta/CD19-depleted stem cell transplant. The V call is TRBV10-3, the J call TRBJ2-5; a possible D gene is TRBD2 (6 bases). CDR3 residues: CAISGVEGTGEPETQYF. The CDR3 DNA follows: TGTGCCATCAGTGGGGTGGAGGGTACCGGGGAGCCGGAGACCCAGTACTTC.